This T cell receptor beta chain came from a study of vaccination and CD4 T cells after COVID-19. Across the whole study: In culture, cells were exposed to overlapping spike peptides from SARS-CoV-2, HCoV-NL63, HCoV-OC43 and HCoV-229E. Control cultures were given a CEFX pool, an HIV-1 Nef pool, or no peptide. Overall study results and limits: Convalescent patients were relatively few, and early post-infection timepoints were missing.

This clonotype ranks as medium-sized. Its specificity is unknown. The ends were cut back, 4 bases at V and 3 bases at J, with 12 bases in the middle. Germline loops: CDR1 SEHNR, CDR2 FQNEAQ (reference sequence). The CDR3 covers 14 residues. Treatment denoted: roughly ten-day PBMC culture with coronavirus spike peptide pools or control peptides (ViraFEST assay). The Oncomine TCR Beta short-read assay was applied to DNA of cultured CD4+ T cells. Investigators isolated genomic DNA from cultured CD4+ T cells. MiXCR, run by TCRdb on the PCR reads, gives a single entry per CDR3 protein. The table shows approximately 11,000 distinct CDR3 sequences, with 20% to 30% occurring only once.

The TCR sequence derives from a human donor who received a COVID-19 vaccine. The rearrangement links TRBV7-9 to TRBJ1-2; no clear D gene. The sequenced sample was CD4+ T cells from blood, cultured in vitro, obtained before SARS-CoV-2 vaccination. The CDR3 nucleotides read TGTGCCAGCAGCTCTCCACCTCACTACTATGGCTACACCTTC. It is translated as CASSSPPHYYGYTF.